This is a list of T cell receptor beta chains from one sample in a study of blood T cells in healthy people across ages. TCRdb used MiXCR to reprocess the 5' RACE reads, holding one entry per CDR3 protein. In the table there are 650,000 to 800,000 distinct CDR3 sequences, around two fifths of which are singletons. Sequencing input: blood. All receptors derive from a man aged 60 to 69 in good health. CDR3s include the opening cysteine and the closing phenylalanine or tryptophan. Fields, in order: V gene, D gene, J gene, clone size, CDR3 DNA, CDR3 protein. The D gene is left open where the match is weak. Rows give clone size only sometimes, using once, few, many, or a class for an expanded clone.

>TRBV7-2|NA|TRBJ1-4|NA
TGTGCCAGCAGCTCGGCAGGGAATGAAAAACTGTTTTTT
CASSSAGNEKLFF
>TRBV4-3|NA|TRBJ2-7|many
TGCGCCAGCAGCCCGGAGGGGGGCTCCTACGAGCAGTACTTC
CASSPEGGSYEQYF
>TRBV7-2|TRBD2|TRBJ2-5|many
TGTGCCAGCAGCTTAGCTGTCAGCGGGGGGCAAGAGACCCAGTACTTC
CASSLAVSGGQETQYF
>TRBV15|TRBD2|TRBJ2-4|NA
TGTGCCACCAGCAGAGGATTGGTGCTAGCGGGGGGGTCAACCCTAGCCAAAAACATTCAGTACTTC
CATSRGLVLAGGSTLAKNIQYF
>TRBV20-1|TRBD1|TRBJ2-3|NA
TGCAGTGCTAGAGGACGGGACAGGGGGTTAGATACGCAGTATTTT
CSARGRDRGLDTQYF
>TRBV6-5|NA|TRBJ1-4|NA
TGTGCCAGCAGTTACCGGTCGAGCGAAAAACTGTTTTTT
CASSYRSSEKLFF
>TRBV6-6|NA|TRBJ2-1|NA
TGTGCCAGCATCTCCGGTATTTCGGTCCAAGAGACCCAGTTCTTC
CASISGISVQETQFF
>TRBV6-2/TRBV6-3|NA|TRBJ2-5|few
TGTGCCAGCAGTTCCTCCAGGGAGACCCAGTACTTC
CASSSSRETQYF
>TRBV5-1|NA|TRBJ1-2|NA
TGCGCCAGCAGCGCCCGGGACATCCGCTATGGCTACACCTTC
CASSARDIRYGYTF
>TRBV20-1|TRBD1|TRBJ1-6|NA
TGCAGTGCTACCGGGACAGGGGTAGGTTCACCCCTCCACTTT
CSATGTGVGSPLHF
>TRBV5-1|TRBD1|TRBJ2-5|NA
TGCGCCAGCAGCGGGGGGACAGGGGACGAGACCCAGTACTTC
CASSGGTGDETQYF
>TRBV29-1|NA|TRBJ2-3|NA
TGCAGCGTAGGACGACAGGCCGCTAGCACAGATACGCAGTATTTT
CSVGRQAASTDTQYF
>TRBV20-1|NA|TRBJ2-3|NA
TGCAGTGCTAGAGATTATAGGGGCGGAAGCCATACGCAGTATTTT
CSARDYRGGSHTQYF
>TRBV15|NA|TRBJ1-2|once
TGTGCCACCAGCACGTCGGAGGTTTACACCTTC
CATSTSEVYTF
>TRBV7-7|TRBD2|TRBJ2-1|NA
TGTGCTAGCAGCTTAGCGGGCAGGGACGGGTATGAGCAGTTCTTC
CASSLAGRDGYEQFF
>TRBV7-2|TRBD1|TRBJ1-4|NA
TGTGCCAGCAGCTCCGGACAGGTCCGGGATGAAAAACTGTTTTTT
CASSSGQVRDEKLFF
>TRBV7-2|NA|TRBJ2-3|NA
TGTGCCAGCAGCTTAGATTCTGGCACAGATACGCAGTATTTT
CASSLDSGTDTQYF
>TRBV4-3|TRBD2|TRBJ2-1|NA
TGCGCCAGCAGCCGGACTGGCGGGGGGGCCGGTAAATCCTACAATGAGCAGTTCTTC
CASSRTGGGAGKSYNEQFF
>TRBV7-2|TRBD1|TRBJ2-7|NA
TGTGCCAGCAGCTTAGACAACCCGGGACAGGGTTTTTACGAGCAGTACTTC
CASSLDNPGQGFYEQYF
>TRBV7-8|TRBD2|TRBJ2-5|NA
TGTGCCAGCAGCTCCCGAGGAGCGGGGGTCCAAGAGACCCAGTACTTC
CASSSRGAGVQETQYF
>TRBV3-1|NA|TRBJ1-6|NA
TGTGCCAGCAGCCCAGGCCGTGGAAATTCACCCCCCCACTTT
CASSPGRGNSPPHF
>TRBV6-5|NA|TRBJ2-5|NA
TGTGCCAGCAGTTCGTCAGGGTTAGGCCAAGAGACCCAGTACTTC
CASSSSGLGQETQYF
>TRBV15|NA|TRBJ2-7|NA
TGTGCCACCAGCTCCCGCCGACAACCGGTATACGAGCAGTACTTC
CATSSRRQPVYEQYF
>TRBV7-2|NA|TRBJ2-3|few
TGTGCCAGCAGCGCCCCGGCGCACCCCACAGATACGCAGTATTTT
CASSAPAHPTDTQYF
>TRBV7-9|NA|TRBJ2-7|NA
TGTGCCAGCAGCTTAGAAGTCGGCAGCGGCGGTCCCTACGAGCAGTACTTC
CASSLEVGSGGPYEQYF
>TRBV29-1|NA|TRBJ2-7|NA
TGCAGCGTTGGGGGGCCTGGGGCGATACAGTACTTC
CSVGGPGAIQYF
>TRBV18|NA|TRBJ2-1|NA
TGTGCCAGCTCATCCGTCGTGGAGATATGGCAGTTCTTC
CASSSVVEIWQFF
>TRBV7-2|NA|TRBJ2-7|few
TGTGCCAGCAGCGACAGTAGGGGACCCCAATACGAGCAGTACTTC
CASSDSRGPQYEQYF
>TRBV11-2|TRBD2|TRBJ2-5|many
TGTGCCAGCAGCTTATCGGCTCCGGGACTAGCGGGGGGGGAGACCCAGTACTTC
CASSLSAPGLAGGETQYF
>TRBV15|NA|TRBJ2-1|NA
TGTGCCACCAGCAGAGACGGCGGTAAAATCTCTAATGAGCAGTTCTTC
CATSRDGGKISNEQFF
>TRBV25-1|TRBD1|TRBJ2-7|NA
TGTGCCAGCAGTGCCCAGACAGGGGCGTACGAGCAGTACTTC
CASSAQTGAYEQYF
>TRBV9|TRBD1|TRBJ2-3|many
TGTGCCAGCAGCGCACAGGGGTCAGATACGCAGTATTTT
CASSAQGSDTQYF
>TRBV12-3/TRBV12-4|TRBD1|TRBJ1-2|few
TGTGCCAGCAGTCCACAGGGGGGCATTAACTATGGCTACACCTTC
CASSPQGGINYGYTF
>TRBV7-3|NA|TRBJ2-3|NA
TGTGCCAGCAGCCTCGGGGGGCCCGGCACAGATACGCAGTATTTT
CASSLGGPGTDTQYF
>TRBV4-1|NA|TRBJ1-4|NA
TGCGCCAGCAGCCAAGACAGTCTTAATGAAAAACTGTTTTTT
CASSQDSLNEKLFF
>TRBV12-3/TRBV12-4|NA|TRBJ1-3|few
TGTGCCAGCAGCCGAAACACCATATATTTT
CASSRNTIYF
>TRBV7-9|NA|TRBJ2-3|NA
TGTGCCAGCAGCTCCAGCCGGCACGGTCAGAGCACAGATACGCAGTATTTT
CASSSSRHGQSTDTQYF
>TRBV7-8|NA|TRBJ1-5|once
TGTGCCAGCAGCCCATCATCGGGTGAGACGTATAGCAATCAGCCCCAGCATTTT
CASSPSSGETYSNQPQHF
>TRBV9|TRBD1|TRBJ2-7|NA
TGTGCCAGCAGCCCTGAGGGACAGGGTTACTACGAGCAGTACTTC
CASSPEGQGYYEQYF
>TRBV7-9|NA|TRBJ1-4|NA
TGTGCCAGCAGCTCACAGAACTTTAATGAAAAACTGTTTTTT
CASSSQNFNEKLFF
>TRBV7-2|NA|TRBJ2-3|few
TGTGCCAGCAGCTCAGCGCACGGAGATACGCAGTATTTT
CASSSAHGDTQYF
>TRBV12-3/TRBV12-4|TRBD1|TRBJ1-2|NA
TGTACCAGCAGCCCGACAGGGGGCCCTATGTCCTATGGCTACACCTTC
CTSSPTGGPMSYGYTF
>TRBV6-2/TRBV6-3|NA|TRBJ2-1|few
TGTGCCAGCAGTAACCGGAGGGTTACCTACAATGAGCAGTTCTTC
CASSNRRVTYNEQFF
>TRBV28|NA|TRBJ2-1|NA
TGTGCCAGCAGTTTGTTAACCGATGAGCAGTTCTTC
CASSLLTDEQFF
>TRBV3-1|NA|TRBJ2-1|NA
TGTGCCAGCAGCCAAGTATTCAGCCCCAATGGGCAGTTCTTC
CASSQVFSPNGQFF
>TRBV28|NA|TRBJ2-1|NA
TGTGCCAGCAGTCGCTCCGGGACATTCCAGAGGGACAATGAGCAGTTCTTC
CASSRSGTFQRDNEQFF
>TRBV27|TRBD1|TRBJ2-5|NA
TGTGCCAGCAGCCCTTCTTTACGGACAGGGGACGAAACCCAGTACTTC
CASSPSLRTGDETQYF
>TRBV28|TRBD1|TRBJ1-1|once
TGTGCCAGCAGACAACAGGGGACTGAAGCTTTCTTT
CASRQQGTEAFF
>TRBV5-1|NA|TRBJ1-4|NA
TGCGCCAGCAGCTTGGAGGCGGCACACCCTGGAAAACTGTTTTTT
CASSLEAAHPGKLFF
>TRBV5-1|TRBD2|TRBJ2-7|many
TGCGCCAGCAGCTTGCAAGCGGGGGGACACAATGAGCAGTACTTC
CASSLQAGGHNEQYF
>TRBV6-6|NA|TRBJ2-3|NA
TGTGCCAGCGGATGGGAGGCTGATACGCAGTATTTT
CASGWEADTQYF
>TRBV30|TRBD1|TRBJ2-7|once
TGTGCCTGGGCTACAGGGGCCGGCGAGCAGTACTTC
CAWATGAGEQYF
>TRBV7-2|TRBD2|TRBJ2-5|NA
TGTGCCAGCAGCTTAGGGACGGCCAGCGGGGGTGTAAGTTTGGGAGAGACCCAGTACTTC
CASSLGTASGGVSLGETQYF
>TRBV4-1|NA|TRBJ1-6|few
TGCGCCAGCAGCCCCTACCGGGACCCCGGGAGTGATTCACCCCTCCACTTT
CASSPYRDPGSDSPLHF
>TRBV7-2|NA|TRBJ1-5|few
TGTGCCAGCAGCCTCCACCAGACAGGAAACAATCAGCCCCAGCATTTT
CASSLHQTGNNQPQHF
>TRBV28|TRBD2|TRBJ2-1|NA
TGTGCCAGCAGAGGGACTAGCGGTGTTTTTGAGCAGTTCTTC
CASRGTSGVFEQFF